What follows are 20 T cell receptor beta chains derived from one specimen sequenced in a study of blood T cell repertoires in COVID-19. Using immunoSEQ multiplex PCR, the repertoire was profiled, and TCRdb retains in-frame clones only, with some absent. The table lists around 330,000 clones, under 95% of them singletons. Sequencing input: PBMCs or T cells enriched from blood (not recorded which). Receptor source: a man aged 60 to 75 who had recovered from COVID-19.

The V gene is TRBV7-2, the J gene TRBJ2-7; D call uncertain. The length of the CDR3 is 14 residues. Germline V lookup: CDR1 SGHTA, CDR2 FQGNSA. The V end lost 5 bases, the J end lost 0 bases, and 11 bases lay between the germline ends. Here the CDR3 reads CASSLRASSYEQYF. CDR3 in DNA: TGTGCCAGCAGCCTACGAGCGTCCTCCTACGAGCAGTACTTC.

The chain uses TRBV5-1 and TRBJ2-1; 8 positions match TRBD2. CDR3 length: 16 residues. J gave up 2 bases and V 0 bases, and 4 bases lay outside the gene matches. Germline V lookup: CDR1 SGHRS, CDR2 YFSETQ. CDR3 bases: TGCGCCAGCAGCTTGGGACTAGCGACCGCCTACAATGAGCAGTTCTTC. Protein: CASSLGLATAYNEQFF. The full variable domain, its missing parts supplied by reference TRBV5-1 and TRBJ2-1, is KAGVTQTPRYLIKTRGQQVTLSCSPISGHRSVSWYQQTPGQGLQFLFEYFSETQRNKGNFPGRFSGRQFSNSRSEMNVSTLELGDSALYLCASSLGLATAYNEQFFGPGTRLTVL.

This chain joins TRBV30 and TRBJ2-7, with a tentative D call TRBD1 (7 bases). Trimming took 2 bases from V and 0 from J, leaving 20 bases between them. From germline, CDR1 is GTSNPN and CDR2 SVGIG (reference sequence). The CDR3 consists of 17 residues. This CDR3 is CAWSRLSGGQSSYEQYF. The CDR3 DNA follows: TGTGCCTGGAGTCGACTCTCCGGGGGACAGAGCTCCTACGAGCAGTACTTC.

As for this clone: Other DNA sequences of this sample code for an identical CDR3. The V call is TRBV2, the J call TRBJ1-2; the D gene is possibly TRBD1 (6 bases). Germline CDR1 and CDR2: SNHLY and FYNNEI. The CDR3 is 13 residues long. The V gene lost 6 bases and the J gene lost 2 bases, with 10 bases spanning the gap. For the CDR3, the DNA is TGTGCCAGCAGCCCGGACAGAAACTATGGCTACACCTTC. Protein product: CASSPDRNYGYTF. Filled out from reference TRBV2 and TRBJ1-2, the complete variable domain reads EPEVTQTPSHQVTQMGQEVILRCVPISNHLYFYWYRQILGQKVEFLVSFYNNEISEKSEIFDDQFSVERPDGSNFTLKIRSTKLEDSAMYFCASSPDRNYGYTFGSGTRLTVV.

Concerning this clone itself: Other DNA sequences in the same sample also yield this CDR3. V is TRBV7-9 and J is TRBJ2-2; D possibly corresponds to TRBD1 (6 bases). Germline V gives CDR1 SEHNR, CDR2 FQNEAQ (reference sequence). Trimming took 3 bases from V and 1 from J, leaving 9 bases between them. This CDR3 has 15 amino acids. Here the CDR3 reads CASSFTGRNTGELFF. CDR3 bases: TGTGCCAGCAGCTTCACAGGGAGGAACACCGGGGAGCTGTTTTTT.

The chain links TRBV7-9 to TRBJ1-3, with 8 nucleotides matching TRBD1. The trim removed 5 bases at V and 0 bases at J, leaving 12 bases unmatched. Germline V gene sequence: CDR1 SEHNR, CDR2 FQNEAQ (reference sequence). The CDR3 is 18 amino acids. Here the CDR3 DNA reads TGTGCCAGCAGCCCAGGGGACAGGCTGCATTTCTCTGGAAACACCATATATTTT. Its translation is CASSPGDRLHFSGNTIYF. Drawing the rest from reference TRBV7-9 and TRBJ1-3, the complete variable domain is DTGVSQNPRHKITKRGQNVTFRCDPISEHNRLYWYRQTLGQGPEFLTYFQNEAQLEKSRLLSDRFSAERPKGSFSTLEIQRTEQGDSAMYLCASSPGDRLHFSGNTIYFGEGSWLTVV.

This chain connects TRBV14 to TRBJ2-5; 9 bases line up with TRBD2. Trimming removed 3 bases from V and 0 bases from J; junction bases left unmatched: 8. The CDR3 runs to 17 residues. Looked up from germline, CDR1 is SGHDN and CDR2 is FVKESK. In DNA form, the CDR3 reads TGTGCCAGCAGCCAGACACTAGCGGGCGAGCACCAAGAGACCCAGTACTTC. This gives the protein CASSQTLAGEHQETQYF. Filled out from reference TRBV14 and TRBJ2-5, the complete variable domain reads EAGVTQFPSHSVIEKGQTVTLRCDPISGHDNLYWYRRVMGKEIKFLLHFVKESKQDESGMPNNRFLAERTGGTYSTLKVQPAELEDSGVYFCASSQTLAGEHQETQYFGPGTRLLVL.

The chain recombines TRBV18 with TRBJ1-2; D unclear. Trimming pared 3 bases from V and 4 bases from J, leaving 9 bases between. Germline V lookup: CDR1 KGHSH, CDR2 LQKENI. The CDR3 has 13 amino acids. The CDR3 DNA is TGTGCCAGCTCACCTCCAACTACCTATGGCTACACCTTC. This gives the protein CASSPPTTYGYTF.

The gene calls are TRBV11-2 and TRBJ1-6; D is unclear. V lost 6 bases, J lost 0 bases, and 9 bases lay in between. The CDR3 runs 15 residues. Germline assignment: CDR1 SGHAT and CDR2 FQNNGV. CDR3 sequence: CASRGGSSYNSPLHF. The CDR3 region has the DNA TGTGCCAGCAGGGGTGGGAGCTCCTATAATTCACCCCTCCACTTT.

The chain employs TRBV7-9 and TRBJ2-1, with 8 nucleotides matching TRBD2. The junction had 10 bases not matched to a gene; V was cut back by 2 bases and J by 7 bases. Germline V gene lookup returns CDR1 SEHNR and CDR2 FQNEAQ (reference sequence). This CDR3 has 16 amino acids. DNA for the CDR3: TGTGCCAGCAGCTTACCAACGTCGGGACTAGATAATGAGCAGTTCTTC. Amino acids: CASSLPTSGLDNEQFF.

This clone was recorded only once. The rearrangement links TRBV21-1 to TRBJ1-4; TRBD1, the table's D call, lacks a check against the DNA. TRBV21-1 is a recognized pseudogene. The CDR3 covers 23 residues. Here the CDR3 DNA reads TGTGCCAGCAGCAAAGATGCGGAGAGGGGACAGGGGCGCTTCTACGCCGTAGAGGAAAAACTGTTTTTT. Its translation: CASSKDAERGQGRFYAVEEKLFF.

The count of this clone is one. The CDR3 spells CASSQGQGASTDTQYF. CDR3 DNA sequence: TGCGCCAGCAGCCAAGGACAGGGGGCGAGCACAGATACGCAGTATTTT. The chain is built from TRBV4-3 and TRBJ2-3; TRBD1 matches 10 bases. Germline loops: CDR1 LGHNA, CDR2 YSLEER. The CDR3 extends over 16 amino acids. V gave up 1 base and J gave up 0 bases; unmatched junction bases: 1.

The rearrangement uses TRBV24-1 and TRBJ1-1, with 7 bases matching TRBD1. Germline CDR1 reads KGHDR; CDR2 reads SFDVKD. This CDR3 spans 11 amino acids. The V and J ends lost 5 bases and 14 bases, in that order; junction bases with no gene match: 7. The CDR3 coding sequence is TGTGCCACCAGTGCGGCCGAGACAGGGTTCTTT. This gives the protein CATSAAETGFF.

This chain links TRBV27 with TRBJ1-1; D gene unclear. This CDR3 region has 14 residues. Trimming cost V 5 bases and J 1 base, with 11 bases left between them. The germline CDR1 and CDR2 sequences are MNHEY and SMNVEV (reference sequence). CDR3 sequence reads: CASSTREPNTEAFF. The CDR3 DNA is TGTGCCAGCAGTACCCGGGAGCCGAACACTGAAGCTTTCTTT.

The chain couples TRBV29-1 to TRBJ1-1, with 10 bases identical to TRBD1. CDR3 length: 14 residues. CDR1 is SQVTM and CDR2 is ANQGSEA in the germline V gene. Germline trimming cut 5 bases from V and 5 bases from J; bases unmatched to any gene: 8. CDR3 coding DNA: TGCAGCGTTCTCGGGACAGGGGAAGGAACTGAAGCTTTCTTT. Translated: CSVLGTGEGTEAFF.

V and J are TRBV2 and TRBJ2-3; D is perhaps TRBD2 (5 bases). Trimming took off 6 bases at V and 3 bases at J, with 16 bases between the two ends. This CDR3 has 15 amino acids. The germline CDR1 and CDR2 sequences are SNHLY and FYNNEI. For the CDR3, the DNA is TGTGCCAGCAGGGGAGAAAGTCTCTCGACAGATACGCAGTATTTT. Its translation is CASRGESLSTDTQYF.

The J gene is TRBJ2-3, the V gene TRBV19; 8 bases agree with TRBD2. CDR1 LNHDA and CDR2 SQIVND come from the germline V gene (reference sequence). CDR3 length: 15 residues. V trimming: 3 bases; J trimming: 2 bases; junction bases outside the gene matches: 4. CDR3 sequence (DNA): TGTGCCAGTAGTATCGTTAGCGGGATCACAGATACGCAGTATTTT. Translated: CASSIVSGITDTQYF.

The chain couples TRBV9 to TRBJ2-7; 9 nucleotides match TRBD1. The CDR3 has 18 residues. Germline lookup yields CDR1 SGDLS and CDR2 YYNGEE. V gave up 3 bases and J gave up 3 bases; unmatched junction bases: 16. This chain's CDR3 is CASSALPTPGQGLYEQYF. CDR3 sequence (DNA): TGTGCCAGCAGCGCACTGCCTACACCGGGACAGGGCCTCTACGAGCAGTACTTC.

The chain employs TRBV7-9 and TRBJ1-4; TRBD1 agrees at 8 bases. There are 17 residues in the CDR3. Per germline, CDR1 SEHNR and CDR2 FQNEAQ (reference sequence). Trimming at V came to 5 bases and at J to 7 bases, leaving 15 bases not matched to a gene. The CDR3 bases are TGTGCCAGCAGCCCCGGACAGGGTCATTTGTTTAGTGAAAAACTGTTTTTT. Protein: CASSPGQGHLFSEKLFF. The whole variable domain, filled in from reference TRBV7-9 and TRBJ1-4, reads DTGVSQNPRHKITKRGQNVTFRCDPISEHNRLYWYRQTLGQGPEFLTYFQNEAQLEKSRLLSDRFSAERPKGSFSTLEIQRTEQGDSAMYLCASSPGQGHLFSEKLFFGSGTQLSVL.

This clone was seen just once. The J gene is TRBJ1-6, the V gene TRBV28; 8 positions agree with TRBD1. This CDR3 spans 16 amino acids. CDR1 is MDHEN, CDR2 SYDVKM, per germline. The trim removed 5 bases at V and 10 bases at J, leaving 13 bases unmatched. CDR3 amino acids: CASSPLQGGDGSPLHF. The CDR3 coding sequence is TGTGCCAGCAGTCCCCTACAGGGGGGAGATGGATCACCCCTCCACTTT.